These T cell receptor delta chains were read from a single sample in a study of gamma-delta T cells after stem cell transplantation. TCRdb fed the RT-PCR reads to CATT. The sample includes more than 15,000 delta-chain clones, less than 10% of them seen just once. The sample was gamma-delta T cells. Receptors were obtained from a human donor. It is not recorded whose cells these are; they may come from a transplant donor. The conserved cysteine and the conserved F or W are not part of the CDR3 here. The order of the fields is J gene, D gene, clone size, V gene, CDR3 protein. A D gene is named only where the DNA matches it firmly. Size is omitted from some rows. Given values are once, few, many or a class for expanded clones.

J: TRDJ1; D: TRDD3; size: many; V: TRDV3; CDR3: AFMSLRNTYWGIRSDKLI
J: TRDJ1; D: TRDD3; size: many; V: TRDV2; CDR3: ACDTSTGEPGDTDKLI
J: TRDJ1; D: TRDD3; size: -; V: TRDV2; CDR3: ACDTVVNWGRRGSDKLI
J: TRDJ1; D: -; size: few; V: TRDV1; CDR3: ARGKRTTFRAADKLI
J: TRDJ1; D: TRDD3; size: medium-sized; V: TRDV2; CDR3: ACDSISTGGRNTDKLI
J: TRDJ1; D: -; size: -; V: TRDV1; CDR3: ALGELEVPSFLRGPAVLGATDKLI
J: TRDJ1; D: TRDD3; size: -; V: TRDV2; CDR3: ACDRTTGVTDKLI
J: TRDJ1; D: TRDD3; size: many; V: TRDV2; CDR3: ACDRGLGSLGDTDKLI
J: TRDJ1; D: TRDD3; size: -; V: TRDV2; CDR3: ACDMIPTHTGGSPDNLI
J: TRDJ1; D: -; size: -; V: TRDV2; CDR3: ACDGRVETATDKLI
J: TRDJ1; D: TRDD3; size: few; V: TRDV2; CDR3: ACDTAGDTPYGTDKLI
J: TRDJ1; D: -; size: medium-sized; V: TRDV2; CDR3: ACDAVLTDTDKLI
J: TRDJ3; D: -; size: -; V: TRDV2; CDR3: ACDTTVISLYTRHLF
J: TRDJ1; D: TRDD3; size: few; V: TRDV2; CDR3: ACDTVAGFSSPQTGGYAVPYTDKLI
J: TRDJ1; D: TRDD2; size: -; V: TRDV1; CDR3: ALGGFWTSYEGVYTDKLI
J: TRDJ1; D: TRDD3; size: many; V: TRDV1; CDR3: ALGGTYSPKLGETIFI
J: TRDJ1; D: -; size: -; V: TRDV2; CDR3: ACDTGEERYTDKLI
J: TRDJ1; D: TRDD3; size: -; V: TRDV2; CDR3: ACDSRREDTVTDKLI
J: TRDJ1; D: TRDD3; size: -; V: TRDV2; CDR3: ACDPVNVLGRAKLI
J: TRDJ1; D: TRDD2; size: many; V: TRDV2; CDR3: ACDTGHLPTSPGLTTRYTLI
J: TRDJ1; D: -; size: -; V: TRDV3; CDR3: ACSLTPRYTDKLI
J: TRDJ1; D: -; size: many; V: TRDV1; CDR3: ALGKLASGRGSDKLI
J: TRDJ1; D: -; size: many; V: TRDV3; CDR3: AFPSPPGGWYTDKLI
J: TRDJ1; D: TRDD2; size: -; V: TRDV2; CDR3: ACDKLPTSVLWDNRAAYTLI
J: TRDJ1; D: TRDD3; size: -; V: TRDV2; CDR3: ACDPLLGDTPYKLI
J: TRDJ3; D: -; size: -; V: TRDV2; CDR3: ACDTTVGRLDTRQLF
J: TRDJ1; D: -; size: -; V: TRDV2; CDR3: ACDTLQFLVDQYKLI
J: TRDJ1; D: -; size: few; V: TRDV2; CDR3: ACDTVSPPISHPDKLI
J: TRDJ1; D: -; size: -; V: TRDV2; CDR3: ACDPVLGYYSDKLI
J: TRDJ1; D: TRDD2; size: many; V: TRDV2; CDR3: ACDTVPTPVGLYTDNLI
J: TRDJ1; D: -; size: -; V: TRDV2; CDR3: ACDTLVGPVYKYKLI
J: TRDJ1; D: -; size: -; V: TRDV2; CDR3: ACDARRGETTLI
J: TRDJ1; D: -; size: many; V: TRDV2; CDR3: ACDTSGAARGSTDKLI
J: TRDJ1; D: -; size: few; V: TRDV2; CDR3: ACDSWDVRGDKDKLI
J: TRDJ1; D: TRDD3; size: -; V: TRDV2; CDR3: ACDTGRTQTGDRSAKLI
J: TRDJ3; D: -; size: -; V: TRDV2; CDR3: ACDTGLSRSYYTLQMF
J: TRDJ1; D: TRDD3; size: -; V: TRDV2; CDR3: ACDCGWGRRNVADKLI
J: TRDJ1; D: TRDD3; size: many; V: TRDV1; CDR3: ALAPFWTALLGDTVYTDKLI
J: TRDJ3; D: -; size: -; V: TRDV2; CDR3: ACDTTGDGVASCDTRQMF
J: TRDJ1; D: -; size: many; V: TRDV2; CDR3: ACDTVTRQVTYKLI
J: TRDJ1; D: -; size: many; V: TRDV2; CDR3: ACDTVMDQLVYRIGNLI
J: TRDJ1; D: -; size: -; V: TRAV29/DV5; CDR3: AASLRLLFRTGTDKLI
J: TRDJ1; D: -; size: few; V: TRDV2; CDR3: ACDGTGGGVPKGTTDKLI
J: TRDJ1; D: TRDD3; size: many; V: TRDV1; CDR3: ALGEGFYWGNTDKLI
J: TRDJ1; D: -; size: -; V: TRDV2; CDR3: ACDTVRQTKASELRNTDKLI
J: TRDJ2; D: TRDD3; size: -; V: TRDV2; CDR3: ACDSRRGDTGTKLF
J: TRDJ1; D: -; size: -; V: TRDV1; CDR3: ALGEVFTSSDWEKRRNTDKLI
J: TRDJ3; D: TRDD3; size: many; V: TRDV2; CDR3: ACDTAGGYASWDTRQMF
J: TRDJ1; D: -; size: -; V: TRDV2; CDR3: AYDDKGKEDTRADKLI
J: TRDJ1; D: -; size: -; V: TRDV1; CDR3: APGTRLT
J: TRDJ1; D: -; size: many; V: TRDV2; CDR3: ACDTLQFLVDPTDKLI
J: TRDJ1; D: -; size: medium-sized; V: TRDV2; CDR3: ACDTWGATDKLI
J: TRDJ1; D: -; size: few; V: TRDV2; CDR3: ACDTSPTGDPRSDKLI